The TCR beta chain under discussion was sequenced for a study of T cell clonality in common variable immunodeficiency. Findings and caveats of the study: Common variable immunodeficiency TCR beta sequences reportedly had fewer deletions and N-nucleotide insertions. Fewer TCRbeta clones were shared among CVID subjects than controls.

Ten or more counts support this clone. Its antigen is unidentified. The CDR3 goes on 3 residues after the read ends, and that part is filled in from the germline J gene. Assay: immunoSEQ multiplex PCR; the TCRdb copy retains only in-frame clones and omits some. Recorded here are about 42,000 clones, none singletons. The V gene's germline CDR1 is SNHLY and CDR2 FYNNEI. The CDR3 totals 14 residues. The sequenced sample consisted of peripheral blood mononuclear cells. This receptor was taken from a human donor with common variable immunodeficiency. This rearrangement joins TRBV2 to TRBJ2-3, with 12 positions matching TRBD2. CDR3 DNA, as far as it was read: TGTGCCAGCAGTGAGTCTAGCGGGAGGGGCACG. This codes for CASSESSGRGT. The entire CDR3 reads CASSESSGRGTQYF.